This T cell receptor beta chain was captured in a study of hypomethylating agent response in myelodysplastic syndrome (dated by TCRdb to the early 2020s). For the study in its entirety: The hypomethylating agents azacitidine (8 of 11) or decitabine (3 of 11) were used to treat the patients. Of the myelodysplastic syndrome patients in the cohort, several were male and 2 were female. Response was defined as complete response or hematologic improvement, and any patient who met neither criterion was considered a non-responder. Complete response or hematologic improvement was achieved by six patients, and four or five patients were classified as non-responders. TET2 was the most frequent mutation, present in about 45% of the 11 patients. Patients had a mean age of approximately 67 +/- 5.9 years, and a diploid cytogenetic profile was the most common.

Bulk bone marrow was analyzed without sorting T-cell subsets. Immunosequencing of the TCR beta CDR3 regions was performed on bone marrow from 11 myelodysplastic syndrome patients before and after hypomethylating agent therapy. Each patient contributed a baseline bone marrow plus two to three bone marrows at different post-treatment timepoints for longitudinal repertoire tracking. Genomic DNA was isolated from whole bone marrow, and DNA quality was assessed with TapeStation, NanoDrop OneC and PicoGreen assays. There are 10 amino acids in the CDR3, from cysteine to phenylalanine inclusive. Just CDR3 DNA is preserved here, 30 bases in frame from base 1. The junction shows trimming of 9 bases on V and 2 bases on J, plus 4 bases between the germline ends. The germline V gene specifies MNHEY as CDR1 and SVGAGI as CDR2. Library method: the immunoSEQ multiplex PCR assay. Survey resolution was used, with two replicates of around 200 ng each, totaling around 400 ng of DNA per sample. Rearranged TCRB sequences in genomic DNA were detected with the hsTCRB kit using multiplex PCR primers targeting V and J genes. The CDR3 region was amplified in a first PCR of 31 cycles using the QIAGEN Multiplex PCR Kit. Sample barcodes and Illumina adapters were attached to each replicate during a second PCR lasting 7 to 9 cycles. A QuantStudio 6 together with the KAPA library quantification kit was used to quantify the pooled libraries. Around 15 pM of pooled libraries were sequenced on an Illumina MiSeq with 156-cycle single-end reads and a 15-cycle index read. The published analysis was carried out like this. Of roughly 170,000 unique clonotypes, less than 2% were flagged by VDJdb annotation as previously reported viral-epitope-specific. Raw reads were processed by the immunoSEQ Data Assistant and immunoSEQ Analyzer into normalized, annotated TCRB repertoires. Clonotype analysis used the immunarch R package version 0.6.5 and BioAnalyzer. Every repertoire was downsampled to the clone count of the smallest repertoire before richness was estimated. Clonotypes were classified as expanded, contracted or novel by Fisher's exact tests, with novel defined as zero frequency before treatment. Significantly changed CDR3 beta sequences were clustered with GLIPH2 using simulation_depth=1000 and kmer_min_depth=3, and CDR3s shorter than five residues were excluded. Sourced from immuneACCESS, this table was stored by TCRdb with only in-frame sequences that have V and J called. A share of the clones is absent; for the studies checked, an unresolved V gene accounts for under half, and the remainder has no known explanation. V, J and clone size reflect that table, while D and trimming were determined from the DNA. For this sample there are 5,500 to 8,500 clones; more than 75% appear just once. The leading ten clones occupy approximately 16% of the sample.

As regards this clone: The specificity of this receptor is unknown. Base-call qualities are not available, and no considerably larger clone is one nucleotide away.

What the authors observed across the whole study: After hypomethylating agent treatment, no significant change in richness, rarefaction diversity or clonality was seen, either across all patients or within response groups. A possible recognition of novel MDS antigens by the shared GLIPH2 clusters was not confirmed and needs experimental validation. Healthy control donors were not age-matched to MDS patients, which could have impacted the MDS versus healthy comparison. Novel clonotypes emerged more often in responders, while non-responders showed more contracted clonotypes after treatment. Only approximately 11 patients were analyzed, so the cohort was small.

Recombination linked TRBV6-5 to TRBJ2-5; too little of a D gene remains to name it. Sequencing used bone marrow, obtained before or after starting hypomethylating agent treatment for myelodysplastic syndrome (not recorded which). The sequence was collected from a human donor with myelodysplastic syndrome. The DNA is as follows: TGTGCCAGACAGCAAGAGACCCAGTACTTC. Translation gives CARQQETQYF.